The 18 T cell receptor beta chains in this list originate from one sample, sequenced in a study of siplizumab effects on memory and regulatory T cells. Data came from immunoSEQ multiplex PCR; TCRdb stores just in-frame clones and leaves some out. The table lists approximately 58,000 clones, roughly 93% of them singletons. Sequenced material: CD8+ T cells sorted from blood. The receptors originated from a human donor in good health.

CDR3 loop: CASSPPGAGETQYF. The CDR3 DNA follows: TGTGCCAGCAGTCCCCCCGGGGCGGGGGAGACCCAGTACTTC. The chain joins TRBV28 to TRBJ2-5; D is possibly TRBD2 (6 bases). Germline V lookup: CDR1 MDHEN, CDR2 SYDVKM. CDR3 length equals 14 residues. V lost 5 bases to trimming and J lost 5 bases, with 15 bases between them.

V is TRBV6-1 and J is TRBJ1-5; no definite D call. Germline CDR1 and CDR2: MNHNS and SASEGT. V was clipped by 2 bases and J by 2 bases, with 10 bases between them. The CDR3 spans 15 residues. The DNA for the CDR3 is TGTGCCAGCAGTGAATGGAGGTCGGGCAATCAGCCCCAGCATTTT. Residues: CASSEWRSGNQPQHF.

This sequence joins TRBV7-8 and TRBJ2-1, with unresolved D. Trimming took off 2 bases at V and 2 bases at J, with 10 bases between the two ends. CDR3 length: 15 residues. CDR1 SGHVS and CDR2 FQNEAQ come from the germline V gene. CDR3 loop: CASSLSRDTYNEQFF. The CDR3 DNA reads TGTGCCAGCAGCTTAAGTCGCGACACCTACAATGAGCAGTTCTTC.

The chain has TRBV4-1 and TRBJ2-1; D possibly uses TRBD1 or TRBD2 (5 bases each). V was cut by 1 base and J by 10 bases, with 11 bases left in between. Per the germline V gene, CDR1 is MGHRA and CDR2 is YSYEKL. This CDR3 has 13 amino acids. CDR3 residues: CASSQVRGREQFF. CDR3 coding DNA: TGCGCCAGCAGCCAAGTTAGGGGACGGGAGCAGTTCTTC.

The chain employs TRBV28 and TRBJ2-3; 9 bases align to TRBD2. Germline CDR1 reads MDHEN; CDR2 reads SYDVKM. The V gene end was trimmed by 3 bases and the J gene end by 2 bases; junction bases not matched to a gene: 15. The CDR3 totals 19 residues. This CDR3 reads CASSFAGGASGTSTDTQYF. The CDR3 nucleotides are TGTGCCAGCAGTTTCGCCGGGGGAGCTAGCGGGACATCCACAGATACGCAGTATTTT.

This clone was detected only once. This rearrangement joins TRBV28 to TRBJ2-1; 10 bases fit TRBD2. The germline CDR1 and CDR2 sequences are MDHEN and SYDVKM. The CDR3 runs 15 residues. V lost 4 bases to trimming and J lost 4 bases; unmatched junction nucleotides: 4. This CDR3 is CASSSGTSEYNEQFF. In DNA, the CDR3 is TGTGCCAGCAGTTCCGGGACTAGCGAATACAATGAGCAGTTCTTC.

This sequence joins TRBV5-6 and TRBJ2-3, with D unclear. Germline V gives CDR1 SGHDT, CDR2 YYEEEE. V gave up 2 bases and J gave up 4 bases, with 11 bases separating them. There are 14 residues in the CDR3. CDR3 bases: TGTGCCAGCAGCTTCCCCCTCCGTTCAGATACGCAGTATTTT. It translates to CASSFPLRSDTQYF.

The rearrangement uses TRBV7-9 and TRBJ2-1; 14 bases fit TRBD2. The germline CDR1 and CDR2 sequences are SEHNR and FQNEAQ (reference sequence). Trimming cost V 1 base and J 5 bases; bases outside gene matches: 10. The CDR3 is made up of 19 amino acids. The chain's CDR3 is CASSLGLPGTSGRNNEQFF. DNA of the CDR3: TGTGCCAGCAGCTTAGGTCTCCCGGGGACTAGCGGGAGAAACAATGAGCAGTTCTTC.

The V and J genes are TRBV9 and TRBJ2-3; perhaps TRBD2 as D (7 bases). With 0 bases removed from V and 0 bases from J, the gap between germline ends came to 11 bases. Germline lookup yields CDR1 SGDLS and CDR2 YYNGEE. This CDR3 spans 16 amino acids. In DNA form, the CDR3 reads TGTGCCAGCAGCGTAGGCGCGGGGGCTAGCACAGATACGCAGTATTTT. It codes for CASSVGAGASTDTQYF. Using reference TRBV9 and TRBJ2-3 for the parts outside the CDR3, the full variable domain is DSGVTQTPKHLITATGQRVTLRCSPRSGDLSVYWYQQSLDQGLQFLIQYYNGEERAKGNILERFSAQQFPDLHSELNLSSLELGDSALYFCASSVGAGASTDTQYFGPGTRLTVL.

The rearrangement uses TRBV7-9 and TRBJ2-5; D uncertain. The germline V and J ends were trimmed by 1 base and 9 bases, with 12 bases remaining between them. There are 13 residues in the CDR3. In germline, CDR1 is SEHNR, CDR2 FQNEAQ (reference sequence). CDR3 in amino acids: CASSLVDAWAQYF. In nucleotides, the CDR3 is TGTGCCAGCAGCTTAGTGGACGCCTGGGCCCAGTACTTC.

The CDR3 sequence is CSVGTSGAYEQYF. CDR3 nucleotides: TGCAGCGTAGGGACTAGCGGAGCCTACGAGCAGTACTTC. The J gene is TRBJ2-7, the V gene TRBV29-1; 11 positions match TRBD2. With V trimmed by 6 bases and J by 2 bases, 3 bases remained unmatched. Germline CDR1 SQVTM, CDR2 ANQGSEA. This CDR3 comprises 13 residues.

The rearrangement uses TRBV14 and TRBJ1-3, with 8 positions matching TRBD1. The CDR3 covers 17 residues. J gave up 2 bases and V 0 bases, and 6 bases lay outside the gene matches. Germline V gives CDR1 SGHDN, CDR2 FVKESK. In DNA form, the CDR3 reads TGTGCCAGCAGCCAAGAAGGGACAGGAGGAACTGGAAACACCATATATTTT. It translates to CASSQEGTGGTGNTIYF.

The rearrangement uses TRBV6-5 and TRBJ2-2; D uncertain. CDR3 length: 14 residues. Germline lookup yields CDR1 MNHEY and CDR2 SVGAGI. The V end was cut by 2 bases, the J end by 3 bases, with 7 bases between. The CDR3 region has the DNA TGTGCCAGCAGTTACGGCCTAGACACCGGGGAGCTGTTTTTT. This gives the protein CASSYGLDTGELFF.

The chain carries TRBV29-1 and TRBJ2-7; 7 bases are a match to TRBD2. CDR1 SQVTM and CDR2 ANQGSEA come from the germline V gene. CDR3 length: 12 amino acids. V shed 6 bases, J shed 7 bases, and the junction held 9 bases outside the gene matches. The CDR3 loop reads CSVARLAEEQYF. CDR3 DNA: TGCAGCGTAGCACGACTAGCCGAGGAGCAGTACTTC.

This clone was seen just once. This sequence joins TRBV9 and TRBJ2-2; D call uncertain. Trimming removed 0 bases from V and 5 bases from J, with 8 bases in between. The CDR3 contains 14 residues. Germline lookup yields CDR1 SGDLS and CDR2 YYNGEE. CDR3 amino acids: CASSVGRRTGELFF. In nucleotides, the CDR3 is TGTGCCAGCAGCGTAGGGCGACGGACCGGGGAGCTGTTTTTT.

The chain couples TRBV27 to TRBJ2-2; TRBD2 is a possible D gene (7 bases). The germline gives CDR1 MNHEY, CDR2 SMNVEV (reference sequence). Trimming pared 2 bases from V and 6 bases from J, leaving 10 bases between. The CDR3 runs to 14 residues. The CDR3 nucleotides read TGTGCCAGCAGTTTAGGAGGGGGGGCCGGGGAGCTGTTTTTT. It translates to CASSLGGGAGELFF.

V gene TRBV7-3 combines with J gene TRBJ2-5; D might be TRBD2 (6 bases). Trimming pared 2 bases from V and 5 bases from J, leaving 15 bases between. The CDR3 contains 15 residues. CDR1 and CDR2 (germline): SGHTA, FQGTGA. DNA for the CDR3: TGTGCCAGCAGCTTAGGCTACGGGAGTAGGGAGACCCAGTACTTC. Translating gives CASSLGYGSRETQYF.

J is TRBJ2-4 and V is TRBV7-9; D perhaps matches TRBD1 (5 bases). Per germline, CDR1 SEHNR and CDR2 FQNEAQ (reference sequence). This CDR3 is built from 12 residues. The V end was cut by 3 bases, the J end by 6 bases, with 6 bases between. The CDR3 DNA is TGTGCCAGCAGCTTCCAGGGAAACATTCAGTACTTC. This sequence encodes CASSFQGNIQYF.